This TCR beta chain was obtained from a study of PD-L1 blockade in urothelial cancer. Only in-frame clones appear in the TCRdb table, and some are missing; sequencing was by immunoSEQ multiplex PCR. The sample yields 25,000 to 35,000 clones, around four fifths seen once. Time point of the sample: peripheral blood 6 weeks after treatment start. The material was PBMCs, obtained around atezolizumab (anti-PD-L1) treatment. The sequence was obtained from a man in his 70s with urothelial cancer.

The CDR3 DNA is TGTGCCAGCAGTCGCCCTGGGACTAGCGCCGCCTACGAGCAGTACTTC. It codes for CASSRPGTSAAYEQYF. This chain uses TRBV28 with TRBJ2-7; 10 bases match TRBD2. The CDR3 sequence is 16 residues long. V dropped 5 bases and J dropped 2; count of bases not matched to a gene: 9. Germline CDR1 MDHEN, CDR2 SYDVKM.